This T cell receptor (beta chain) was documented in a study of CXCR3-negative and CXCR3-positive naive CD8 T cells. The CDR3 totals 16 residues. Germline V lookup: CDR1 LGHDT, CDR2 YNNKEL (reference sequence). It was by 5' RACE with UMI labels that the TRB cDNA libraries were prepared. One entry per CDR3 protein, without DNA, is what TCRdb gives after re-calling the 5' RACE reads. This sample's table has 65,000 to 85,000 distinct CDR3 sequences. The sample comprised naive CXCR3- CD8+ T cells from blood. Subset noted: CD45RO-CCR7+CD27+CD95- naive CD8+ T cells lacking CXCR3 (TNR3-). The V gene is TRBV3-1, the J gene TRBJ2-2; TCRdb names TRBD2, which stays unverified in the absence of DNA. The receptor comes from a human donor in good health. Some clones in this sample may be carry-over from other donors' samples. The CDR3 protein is CASSQVKLAKGGELFF.